What follows are 26 T cell receptor beta chains derived from one specimen sequenced in a study of control samples from healthy donors and cancer patients. Data came from immunoSEQ multiplex PCR; TCRdb stores just in-frame clones and leaves some out. The table includes approximately 110,000 clones, roughly 85% detected once. Input material: blood. The receptors come from a woman aged 45 to 65 in good health.

The chain carries TRBV30 and TRBJ2-1; no clear D. CDR3 length equals 13 residues. Trimming cost V 1 base and J 9 bases, with 13 bases left between them. Germline CDR1 reads GTSNPN; CDR2 reads SVGIG (reference sequence). The CDR3 sequence: CAWSALIVGEQFF. CDR3 DNA: TGTGCCTGGAGTGCCTTAATAGTGGGTGAGCAGTTCTTC.

This clone was counted once. V usage is TRBV11-2 and J usage is TRBJ2-5; either TRBD1 or TRBD2 may fit D (5 bases each). The germline gives CDR1 SGHAT, CDR2 FQNNGV. CDR3 size: 14 residues. Trimming took 5 bases from V and 7 from J, leaving 17 bases between them. CDR3 sequence: CASSGSGAPMTQYF. As DNA, the CDR3 is TGTGCCAGCAGCGGGTCCGGGGCCCCCATGACCCAGTACTTC.

V is TRBV4-2 and J is TRBJ1-2, with D possibly TRBD1 on 5 matching bases. From germline, CDR1 is LGHNA and CDR2 YNFKEQ. CDR3 length equals 12 residues. With 8 bases removed from V and 9 bases from J, the gap between germline ends came to 16 bases. As DNA, the CDR3 is TGTGCCAGCTCCCCTCCGGGGCCCCGCTACACCTTC. Translating it yields CASSPPGPRYTF.

This chain joins TRBV19 and TRBJ1-2, with D unclear. Between the trimmed V and J ends, which lost 5 bases and 3 bases, there was a span of 7 bases. In germline, CDR1 is LNHDA, CDR2 SQIVND (reference sequence). This CDR3 spans 12 amino acids. In DNA form, the CDR3 reads TGTGCCAGTAGTTTTTTAGACTATGGCTACACCTTC. Translated: CASSFLDYGYTF.

The V gene is TRBV27, the J gene TRBJ2-5; D is undetermined. This CDR3 spans 12 amino acids. Trimming stripped 0 bases from V and 5 bases from J, with 4 bases between. In germline, CDR1 is MNHEY, CDR2 SMNVEV (reference sequence). CDR3 DNA: TGTGCCAGCAGTTTATCAGGGGAGACCCAGTACTTC. It encodes CASSLSGETQYF.

The chain recombines TRBV4-3 with TRBJ2-2; either TRBD1 or TRBD2 may fit D (6 bases each). V gave up 0 bases and J gave up 10 bases, with 9 bases separating them. The germline V gene encodes CDR1 LGHNA and CDR2 YSLEER. CDR3 length equals 13 residues. The CDR3 nucleotides read TGCGCCAGCAGCCAAGAGTGGGGGGCGGAGCTGTTTTTT. Its protein is CASSQEWGAELFF.

The chain carries TRBV28 and TRBJ1-1; 8 bases align to TRBD1. CDR1 and CDR2 (germline): MDHEN, SYDVKM. The CDR3 runs 14 residues. V gave up 5 bases and J gave up 7 bases; unmatched junction bases: 9. The CDR3 reads CASSRTTGGGEAFF. The DNA of the CDR3 is TGTGCCAGCAGTAGGACAACAGGGGGGGGTGAAGCTTTCTTT.

This clone was seen just once. The V and J genes are TRBV24-1 and TRBJ2-3; D gene unclear. V gave up 4 bases and J gave up 0 bases, with 16 bases separating them. CDR1 KGHDR and CDR2 SFDVKD come from the germline V gene. This CDR3 has 17 amino acids. In DNA form, the CDR3 reads TGTGCCACCAGTGACCCGGCAGGCGGTCTTAGCACAGATACGCAGTATTTT. This gives the protein CATSDPAGGLSTDTQYF.

A few counts support this clone. This chain connects TRBV29-1 to TRBJ1-4; D is ambiguous. The CDR3 covers 13 residues. Trimming pared 6 bases from V and 7 bases from J, leaving 15 bases between. Germline V gene data show CDR1 as SQVTM and CDR2 as ANQGSEA. As DNA, the CDR3 is TGCAGCGTATCGTCGGACCTGGCTGAAAAACTGTTTTTT. Its protein product is CSVSSDLAEKLFF.

The chain couples TRBV5-5 to TRBJ1-2; no clear D. CDR1 is SGHKS, CDR2 YYEKEE, per germline (reference sequence). The germline V and J ends were trimmed by 4 bases and 5 bases, with 12 bases remaining between them. This CDR3 is 13 amino acids long. CDR3 region: CASSQDRGYGYTF. DNA of the CDR3: TGTGCCAGCAGCCAGGACCGCGGTTATGGCTACACCTTC.

The gene calls are TRBV19 and TRBJ2-7; possible D gene TRBD2, 6 bases. Germline CDR1 and CDR2: LNHDA and SQIVND (reference sequence). This CDR3 is built from 15 residues. V was shortened by 7 bases and J by 9 bases, with 25 bases between the two germline ends. The CDR3 DNA reads TGTGCCAGTAAGACCACCGGGACTGGTGCCTCTGGGCAGTACTTC. Translated: CASKTTGTGASGQYF.

This clone appeared a single time. This rearrangement joins TRBV24-1 to TRBJ2-1, with 11 bases matching TRBD2. The V gene end was trimmed by 5 bases and the J gene end by 8 bases; junction bases not matched to a gene: 4. There are 14 residues in the CDR3. CDR1 and CDR2 (germline): KGHDR, SFDVKD. The chain's CDR3 is CATSGRLAGYEQFF. CDR3 coding DNA: TGTGCCACCAGTGGTAGACTAGCGGGATATGAGCAGTTCTTC.

CDR3 amino acids: CASSDNSGRAYFDEQFF. CDR3 bases: TGTGCCAGCAGCGATAATAGCGGGAGGGCCTATTTCGATGAGCAGTTCTTC. The V gene is TRBV7-3, the J gene TRBJ2-1; 11 bases fit TRBD2. The CDR3 sequence is 17 residues long. With 5 bases clipped from V and 8 bases from J, the junction kept 14 bases outside the gene matches. Germline V gene sequence: CDR1 SGHTA, CDR2 FQGTGA.

This clone has only one observation. The V and J genes are TRBV7-2 and TRBJ1-2; D unresolved. Germline CDR1 and CDR2: SGHTA and FQGNSA. The V gene lost 1 base and the J gene lost 0 bases, with 6 bases spanning the gap. CDR3 length: 14 residues. This CDR3 is CASSLDGANYGYTF. CDR3 bases: TGTGCCAGCAGCTTAGATGGGGCTAACTATGGCTACACCTTC.

This clone was recorded a few times. The CDR3 DNA reads as TGTGCCAGCAGTACGACTTCCCGAAGGGGATCTGAAGCTTTCTTT. Encoded protein: CASSTTSRRGSEAFF. This chain joins TRBV27 and TRBJ1-1, with a tentative D call TRBD1 (5 bases). Between the trimmed V and J ends, which lost 5 bases and 6 bases, there was a span of 19 bases. The CDR3 spans 15 residues. Per germline, CDR1 MNHEY and CDR2 SMNVEV (reference sequence).

The V and J genes are TRBV9 and TRBJ2-7, with D possibly matching TRBD1 (6 bases). Germline V gives CDR1 SGDLS, CDR2 YYNGEE. V shed 8 bases and J shed 5 bases, with 23 bases lying between them. The CDR3 covers 15 residues. Here the CDR3 DNA reads TGTGCCAGTATACAGGGTACCCTGGGGTCCAACGAGCAGTACTTC. It specifies CASIQGTLGSNEQYF.

The chain links TRBV7-3 to TRBJ2-3, with 8 bases aligning to TRBD1. V shed 5 bases, J shed 5 bases, and the junction held 6 bases outside the gene matches. The CDR3 sequence is 14 residues long. The germline CDR1 and CDR2 sequences are SGHTA and FQGTGA. CDR3: CASSPDRARDTQYF. The CDR3 DNA follows: TGTGCCAGCAGCCCGGACAGGGCGAGAGATACGCAGTATTTT.

The chain employs TRBV6-2 or TRBV6-3 and TRBJ1-1; 7 bases align to TRBD1. CDR3 length: 16 amino acids. Germline V CDR1 and CDR2: MNHEY, SVGEGT. J lost 1 base, V lost 6 bases, and 11 bases had no gene match. CDR3 protein: CASSPPRQGGNTEAFF. The CDR3 DNA reads as TGTGCCAGCAGCCCTCCGAGACAGGGAGGGAACACTGAAGCTTTCTTT.

The DNA for the CDR3 is TGTGCCAGCAGCACGTACCAAACTAATGAAAAACTGTTTTTT. This translates into CASSTYQTNEKLFF. The chain uses TRBV6-5 and TRBJ1-4, with D unclear. Per germline, CDR1 MNHEY and CDR2 SVGAGI. This CDR3 has 14 residues. The V and J ends lost 6 bases and 1 base respectively, with 9 bases between them.

The chain is built from TRBV5-4 and TRBJ2-7; TRBD1 aligns across 8 bases. This CDR3 is built from 16 residues. Germline trimming cut 3 bases from V and 2 bases from J; bases unmatched to any gene: 10. Per germline, CDR1 SGHNT and CDR2 YYREEE (reference sequence). CDR3 residues: CASSWGDATGAYEQYF. DNA of the CDR3: TGTGCCAGCAGCTGGGGAGACGCGACAGGGGCCTACGAGCAGTACTTC.

The gene calls are TRBV20-1 and TRBJ2-7, with D unresolved. The CDR3 has 15 residues. Germline CDR1 reads DFQATT; CDR2 reads SNEGSKA (reference sequence). The germline V and J ends were trimmed by 3 bases and 6 bases, with 21 bases remaining between them. The CDR3 sequence: CSASSFRAPVGEQYF. The CDR3 nucleotides read TGCAGTGCTAGTTCGTTTCGGGCCCCCGTCGGCGAGCAGTACTTC.

The J gene is TRBJ2-7, the V gene TRBV29-1; 13 bases match TRBD2. CDR1 and CDR2 from the germline V gene are SQVTM and ANQGSEA. This CDR3 has 15 amino acids. The ends lost 6 bases at V and 0 bases at J; junction bases unmatched: 5. The CDR3 DNA is TGCAGCGTCGCGAGACTAGCGGGAGGCTCCTACGAGCAGTACTTC. This translates into CSVARLAGGSYEQYF.

This sequence joins TRBV6-6 and TRBJ1-4, with D hard to call. Germline V gene sequence: CDR1 MNHNY, CDR2 SVGAGI (reference sequence). This CDR3 spans 15 amino acids. V was cut by 6 bases and J by 0 bases, with 11 bases left in between. The CDR3 protein is CASSKDGSTNEKLFF. Written as DNA, the CDR3 is TGTGCCAGCAGCAAGGACGGCTCAACTAATGAAAAACTGTTTTTT.

The chain links TRBV4-3 to TRBJ2-5; 12 bases line up with TRBD2. The CDR3 totals 16 residues. Germline V lookup: CDR1 LGHNA, CDR2 YSLEER. V dropped 3 bases and J dropped 5; count of bases not matched to a gene: 7. The CDR3 DNA reads as TGCGCCAGCAGCCAGGCTCGCGGGACTAGCGGGGAGACCCAGTACTTC. It yields the protein CASSQARGTSGETQYF.

In the case of this clone: Compared with germline, one end of the junction differs, possibly owing to a read error. The chain has TRBV9 and TRBJ2-1, with D uncertain. The CDR3 totals 12 residues. CDR1 is SGDLS, CDR2 YYNGEE, per germline. This chain's CDR3 is CASSVSGRPEIF. CDR3 bases: TGTGCCAGCAGCGTGAGTGGGCGACCGGAGATCTTC.

This sequence joins TRBV28 and TRBJ1-5; maybe TRBD1 (5 bases). This CDR3 spans 14 amino acids. Germline V gene data show CDR1 as MDHEN and CDR2 as SYDVKM. Trimming pared 5 bases from V and 3 bases from J, leaving 11 bases between. DNA of the CDR3: TGTGCCAGCAGTCCCGGGGGGTCCAATCAGCCCCAGCATTTT. Protein sequence: CASSPGGSNQPQHF. The variable domain in full, with the rest retrieved from reference TRBV28 and TRBJ1-5, is DVKVTQSSRYLVKRTGEKVFLECVQDMDHENMFWYRQDPGLGLRLIYFSYDVKMKEKGDIPEGYSVSREKKERFSLILESASTNQTSMYLCASSPGGSNQPQHFGDGTRLSIL.